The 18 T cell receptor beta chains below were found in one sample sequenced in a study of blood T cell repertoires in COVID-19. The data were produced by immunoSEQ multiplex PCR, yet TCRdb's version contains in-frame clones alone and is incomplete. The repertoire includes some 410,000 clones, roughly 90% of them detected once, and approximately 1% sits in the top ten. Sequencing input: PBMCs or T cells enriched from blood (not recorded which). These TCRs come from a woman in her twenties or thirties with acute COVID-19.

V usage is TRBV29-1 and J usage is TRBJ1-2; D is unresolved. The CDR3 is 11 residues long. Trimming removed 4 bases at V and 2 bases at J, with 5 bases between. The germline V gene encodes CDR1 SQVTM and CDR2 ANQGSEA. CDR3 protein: CSVALNYGYTF. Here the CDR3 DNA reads TGCAGCGTTGCGCTAAACTATGGCTACACCTTC.

CDR3 amino acids: CASSQEAGTIFPGTF. DNA for the CDR3: TGTGCCAGCAGCCAAGAAGCAGGGACTATTTTTCCGGGCACCTTC. The chain uses TRBV14 and TRBJ1-2; TRBD1 might be the D (5 bases). The CDR3 contains 15 residues. Germline V gives CDR1 SGHDN, CDR2 FVKESK. The germline V and J ends were trimmed by 0 bases and 13 bases, with 21 bases remaining between them.

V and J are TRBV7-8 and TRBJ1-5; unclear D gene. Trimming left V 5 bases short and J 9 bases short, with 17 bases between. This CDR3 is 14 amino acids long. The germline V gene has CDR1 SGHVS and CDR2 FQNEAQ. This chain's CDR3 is CASSPGVSGGPQHF. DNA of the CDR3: TGTGCCAGCAGCCCCGGGGTTTCCGGTGGGCCCCAGCATTTT.

DNA of the CDR3: TGTGCCAGTAGTCCCCGCTCCTACAATGAGCAGTTCTTC. This encodes CASSPRSYNEQFF. The rearrangement joins TRBV19 to TRBJ2-1, with no clear D. The CDR3 is 13 amino acids. The V gene's germline CDR1 is LNHDA and CDR2 SQIVND (reference sequence). The germline V and J ends were trimmed by 5 bases and 0 bases, with 5 bases remaining between them.

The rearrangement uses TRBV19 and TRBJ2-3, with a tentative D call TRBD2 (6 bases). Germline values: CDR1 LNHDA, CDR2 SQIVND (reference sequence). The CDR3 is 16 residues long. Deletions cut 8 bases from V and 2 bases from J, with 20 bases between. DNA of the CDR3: TGTGCCAGTCGGGACTGGGGGACGCGCCCCACAGATACGCAGTATTTT. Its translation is CASRDWGTRPTDTQYF.

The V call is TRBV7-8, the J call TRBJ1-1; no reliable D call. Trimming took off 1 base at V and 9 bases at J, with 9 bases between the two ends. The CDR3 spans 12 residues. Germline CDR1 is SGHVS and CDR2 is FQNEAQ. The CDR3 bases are TGTGCCAGCAGCTTAGAATCGGGTAAAGCTTTCTTT. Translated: CASSLESGKAFF.

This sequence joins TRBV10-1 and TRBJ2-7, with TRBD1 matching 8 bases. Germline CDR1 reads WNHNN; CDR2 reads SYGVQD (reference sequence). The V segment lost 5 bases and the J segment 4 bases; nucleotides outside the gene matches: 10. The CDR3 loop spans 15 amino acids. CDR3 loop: CASSLTGGNVYEQYF. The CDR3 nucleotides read TGCGCCAGCAGTTTAACAGGGGGAAACGTATACGAGCAGTACTTC.

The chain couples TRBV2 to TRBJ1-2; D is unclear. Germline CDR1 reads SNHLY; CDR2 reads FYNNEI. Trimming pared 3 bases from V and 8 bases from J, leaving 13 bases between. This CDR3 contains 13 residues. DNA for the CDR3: TGTGCCAGCAGTGATGGTACAGTCGGCGGCTACACCTTC. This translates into CASSDGTVGGYTF.

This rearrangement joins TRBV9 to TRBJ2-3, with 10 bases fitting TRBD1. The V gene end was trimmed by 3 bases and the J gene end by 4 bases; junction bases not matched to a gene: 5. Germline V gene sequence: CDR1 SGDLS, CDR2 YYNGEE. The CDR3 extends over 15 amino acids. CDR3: CASSARDRGSDTQYF. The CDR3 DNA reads TGTGCCAGCAGCGCCCGGGACAGGGGTTCAGATACGCAGTATTTT.

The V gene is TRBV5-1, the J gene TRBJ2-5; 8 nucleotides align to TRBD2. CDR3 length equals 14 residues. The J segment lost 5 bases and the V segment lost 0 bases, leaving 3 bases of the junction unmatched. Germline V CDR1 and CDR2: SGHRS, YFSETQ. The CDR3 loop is CASSLAGRDETQYF. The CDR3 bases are TGCGCCAGCAGCTTGGCCGGGAGGGATGAGACCCAGTACTTC.

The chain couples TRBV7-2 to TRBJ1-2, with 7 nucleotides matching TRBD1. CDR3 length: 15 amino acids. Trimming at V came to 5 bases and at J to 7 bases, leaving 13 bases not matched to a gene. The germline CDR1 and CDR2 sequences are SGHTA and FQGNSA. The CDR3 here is CASSRLAGGQSGYTF. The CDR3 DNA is TGTGCCAGCAGCCGTTTGGCGGGGGGACAGTCTGGCTACACCTTC.

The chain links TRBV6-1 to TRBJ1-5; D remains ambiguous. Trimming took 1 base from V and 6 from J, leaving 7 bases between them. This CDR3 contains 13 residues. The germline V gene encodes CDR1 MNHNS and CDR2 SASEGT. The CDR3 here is CASSEVAGQPQHF. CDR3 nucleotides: TGTGCCAGCAGTGAAGTGGCGGGTCAGCCCCAGCATTTT.

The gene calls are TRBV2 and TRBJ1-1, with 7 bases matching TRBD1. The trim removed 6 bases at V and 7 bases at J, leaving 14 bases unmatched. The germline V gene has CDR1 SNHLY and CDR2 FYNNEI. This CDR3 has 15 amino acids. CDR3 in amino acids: CASSVDRLQKIEAFF. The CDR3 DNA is TGTGCCAGCAGCGTGGACAGGTTGCAAAAAATTGAAGCTTTCTTT.

CDR3 in DNA: TGTGCCAGCAGTCGCTCCAGACTAGCGGGGGCCTACAATGAGCAGTTCTTC. This encodes CASSRSRLAGAYNEQFF. This sequence joins TRBV28 and TRBJ2-1; 12 nucleotides line up with TRBD2. Germline V gene lookup returns CDR1 MDHEN and CDR2 SYDVKM. The CDR3 runs to 17 residues. Germline trimming cut 5 bases from V and 2 bases from J; bases unmatched to any gene: 7. Combining the CDR3 with reference TRBV28 and TRBJ2-1 gives the whole variable domain DVKVTQSSRYLVKRTGEKVFLECVQDMDHENMFWYRQDPGLGLRLIYFSYDVKMKEKGDIPEGYSVSREKKERFSLILESASTNQTSMYLCASSRSRLAGAYNEQFFGPGTRLTVL.

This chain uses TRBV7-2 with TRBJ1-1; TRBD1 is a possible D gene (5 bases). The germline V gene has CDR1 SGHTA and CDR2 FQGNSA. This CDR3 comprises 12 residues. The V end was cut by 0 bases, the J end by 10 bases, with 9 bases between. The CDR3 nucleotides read TGTGCCAGCAGCTTAGCGCGGGGCACAGCTTTCTTT. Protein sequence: CASSLARGTAFF.

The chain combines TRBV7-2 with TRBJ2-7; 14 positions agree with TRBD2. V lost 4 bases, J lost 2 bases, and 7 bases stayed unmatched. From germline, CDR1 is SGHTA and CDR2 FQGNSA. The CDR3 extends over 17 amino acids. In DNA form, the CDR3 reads TGTGCCAGCAGCTCCCCCGGGACTAGCGGGGGTCCCTACGAGCAGTACTTC. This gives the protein CASSSPGTSGGPYEQYF.

The CDR3 coding sequence is TGTGCCAGCAGCCCGGGACTAGCGGGGGGCCTGTCGTTCAATGAGCAGTTCTTC. This gives the protein CASSPGLAGGLSFNEQFF. The chain recombines TRBV7-9 with TRBJ2-1; TRBD2 matches at 15 bases. The CDR3 runs 18 residues. The germline V gene encodes CDR1 SEHNR and CDR2 FQNEAQ (reference sequence). V lost 5 bases, J lost 6 bases, and 11 bases stayed unmatched.

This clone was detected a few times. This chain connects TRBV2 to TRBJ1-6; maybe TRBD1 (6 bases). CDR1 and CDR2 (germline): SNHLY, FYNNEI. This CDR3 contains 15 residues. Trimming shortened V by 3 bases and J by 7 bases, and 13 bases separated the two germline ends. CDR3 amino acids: CASSERRTVNSPLHF. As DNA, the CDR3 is TGTGCCAGCAGTGAGCGGAGGACAGTGAATTCACCCCTCCACTTT.